The 12 T cell receptor beta chains presented below share a single source sample, sequenced in a study of shared clonotypes between healthy human individuals. Only in-frame clones appear in the TCRdb table, and some are missing; sequencing was by immunoSEQ multiplex PCR. The sample shows approximately 1.1 million clones, approximately 80% of them seen only once. Input material: memory CD4+ T cells from PBMCs. As to subset: CD45RA-negative fraction. The receptors derive from a man aged 18 to 29 in good health. Some clones in this sample may be carry-over from other donors' samples.

This clone was seen once. This chain connects TRBV5-4 to TRBJ2-1, with 8 bases aligning to TRBD2. CDR3 length equals 16 residues. Germline values: CDR1 SGHNT, CDR2 YYREEE (reference sequence). V shed 5 bases and J 0 bases; nucleotides not matched to a gene: 7. The CDR3 reads CASRSIAGNSYNEQFF. In DNA, the CDR3 is TGTGCCAGCAGAAGTATAGCGGGGAACTCCTACAATGAGCAGTTCTTC.

For this clone: The same CDR3 also results from other DNA sequences found in this sample. V usage is TRBV20-1 and J usage is TRBJ2-1; no definite D call. Germline loops: CDR1 DFQATT, CDR2 SNEGSKA (reference sequence). The CDR3 length is 10 residues. V gave up 5 bases and J gave up 5 bases, with 4 bases separating them. CDR3 sequence reads: CSASNNEQFF. The CDR3 DNA reads TGCAGTGCTTCCAACAATGAGCAGTTCTTC.

The sample holds a few counts of this clone. The gene calls are TRBV28 and TRBJ2-2; D call uncertain. Trimming removed 6 bases at V and 7 bases at J, with 9 bases between. Germline V CDR1 and CDR2: MDHEN, SYDVKM. The CDR3 sequence is 12 residues long. CDR3 residues: CASREGSGELFF. CDR3 DNA: TGTGCCAGCAGGGAAGGCAGCGGGGAGCTGTTTTTT.

This sequence joins TRBV5-4 and TRBJ1-2; TRBD1 might be the D (5 bases). Trimming removed 3 bases at V and 8 bases at J, with 11 bases between. Looked up from germline, CDR1 is SGHNT and CDR2 is YYREEE (reference sequence). The CDR3 runs 12 residues. CDR3 amino acids: CASSYAGAGYTF. Here the CDR3 DNA reads TGTGCCAGCAGCTACGCTGGGGCGGGCTACACCTTC.

This clone showed up just a few times. The V gene is TRBV30, the J gene TRBJ2-3, with D uncertain. V was shortened by 0 bases and J by 6 bases, with 4 bases between the two germline ends. Germline V gene data show CDR1 as GTSNPN and CDR2 as SVGIG (reference sequence). CDR3 length: 11 amino acids. CDR3 protein: CAWSVQDTQYF. The CDR3 nucleotides are TGTGCCTGGAGTGTACAGGATACGCAGTATTTT. Combining the CDR3 with reference TRBV30 and TRBJ2-3 gives the whole variable domain SQTIHQWPATLVQPVGSPLSLECTVEGTSNPNLYWYRQAAGRGLQLLFYSVGIGQISSEVPQNLSASRPQDRQFILSSKKLLLSDSGFYLCAWSVQDTQYFGPGTRLTVL.

Here the CDR3 reads CASSRIGTGFYGYTF. CDR3 sequence (DNA): TGCGCCAGCAGTCGTATAGGGACAGGGTTCTATGGCTACACCTTC. The genes are TRBV4-1 and TRBJ1-2; 9 bases align to TRBD1. This CDR3 region has 15 residues. Per germline, CDR1 MGHRA and CDR2 YSYEKL. V dropped 6 bases and J dropped 4; count of bases not matched to a gene: 9.

The gene calls are TRBV20-1 and TRBJ2-7; D may be TRBD1 (6 bases). V was shortened by 4 bases and J by 6 bases, with 10 bases between the two germline ends. This CDR3 comprises 11 residues. Germline V CDR1 and CDR2: DFQATT, SNEGSKA (reference sequence). CDR3 DNA sequence: TGCAGTGCTATTCCAGGGGCCGAGCAGTACTTC. Its translation is CSAIPGAEQYF.

This chain joins TRBV5-6 and TRBJ1-1, with D unresolved. The ends were cut back, 1 base at V and 2 bases at J, with 6 bases in the middle. The CDR3 has 13 residues. Germline values: CDR1 SGHDT, CDR2 YYEEEE. CDR3 sequence (DNA): TGTGCCAGCAGCTTGTCCGAAAACACTGAAGCTTTCTTT. Amino acid sequence: CASSLSENTEAFF.

The J gene is TRBJ1-5, the V gene TRBV6-1, with D unresolved. Deletions cut 3 bases from V and 5 bases from J, with 11 bases between. This CDR3 region has 14 residues. CDR1 MNHNS and CDR2 SASEGT come from the germline V gene. The CDR3 DNA follows: TGTGCCAGCAGTGAGGGTCCTCAGCATCAGCCCCAGCATTTT. It encodes CASSEGPQHQPQHF.

Notes on this clone: Other nucleotide sequences from this sample produce the same CDR3. This chain joins TRBV28 and TRBJ1-4, with TRBD1 as a possible D gene (5 bases). The CDR3 length is 14 residues. Germline loops: CDR1 MDHEN, CDR2 SYDVKM. V lost 2 bases and J 7 bases, leaving 11 bases between the germline ends. CDR3: CASSLGGQGEKLFF. The CDR3 DNA sequence: TGTGCCAGCAGTTTAGGGGGTCAAGGTGAAAAACTGTTTTTT.

Worth noting for this clone: The likely explanation is a read error, given a far larger clone one base away. The gene calls are TRBV2 and TRBJ1-4; TRBD1 might be the D (5 bases). Trimming removed 3 bases from V and 4 bases from J, with 6 bases in between. From germline, CDR1 is SNHLY and CDR2 FYNNEI. The CDR3 loop spans 13 amino acids. The CDR3 region has the DNA TGTGCCAGCAGTGATAGGGGTAATGAAAAACTGTTTTTT. It specifies CASSDRGNEKLFF. Together with reference TRBV2 and TRBJ1-4, the CDR3 gives the full variable domain: EPEVTQTPSHQVTQMGQEVILRCVPISNHLYFYWYRQILGQKVEFLVSFYNNEISEKSEIFDDQFSVERPDGSNFTLKIRSTKLEDSAMYFCASSDRGNEKLFFGSGTQLSVL.

The chain couples TRBV7-9 to TRBJ2-6; 7 nucleotides match TRBD1. Trimming removed 7 bases from V and 1 base from J; junction bases left unmatched: 7. The CDR3 length is 16 residues. Germline CDR1 SEHNR, CDR2 FQNEAQ (reference sequence). The CDR3 DNA sequence: TGTGCCAGCACTCTCTACAGGGGATCTGGGGCCAACGTCCTGACTTTC. Amino acid sequence: CASTLYRGSGANVLTF.